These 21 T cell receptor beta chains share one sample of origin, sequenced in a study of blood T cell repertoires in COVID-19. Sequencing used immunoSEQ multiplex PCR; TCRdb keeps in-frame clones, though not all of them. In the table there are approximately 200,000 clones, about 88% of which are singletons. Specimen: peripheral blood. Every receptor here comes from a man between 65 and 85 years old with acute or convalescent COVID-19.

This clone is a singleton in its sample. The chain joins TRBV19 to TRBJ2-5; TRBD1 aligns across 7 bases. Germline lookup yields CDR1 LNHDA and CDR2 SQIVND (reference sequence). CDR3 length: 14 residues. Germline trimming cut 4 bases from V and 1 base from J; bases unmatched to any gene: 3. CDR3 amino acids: CASSTRQGQETQYF. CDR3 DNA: TGTGCCAGTAGTACCAGACAGGGCCAAGAGACCCAGTACTTC.

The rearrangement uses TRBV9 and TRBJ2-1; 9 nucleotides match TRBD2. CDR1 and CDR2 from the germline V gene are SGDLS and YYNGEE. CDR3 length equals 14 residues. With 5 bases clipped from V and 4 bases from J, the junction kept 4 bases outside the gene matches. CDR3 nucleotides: TGTGCCAGCAGTGTTAGCGGGAGATACAATGAGCAGTTCTTC. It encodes CASSVSGRYNEQFF. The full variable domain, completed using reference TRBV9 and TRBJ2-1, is DSGVTQTPKHLITATGQRVTLRCSPRSGDLSVYWYQQSLDQGLQFLIQYYNGEERAKGNILERFSAQQFPDLHSELNLSSLELGDSALYFCASSVSGRYNEQFFGPGTRLTVL.

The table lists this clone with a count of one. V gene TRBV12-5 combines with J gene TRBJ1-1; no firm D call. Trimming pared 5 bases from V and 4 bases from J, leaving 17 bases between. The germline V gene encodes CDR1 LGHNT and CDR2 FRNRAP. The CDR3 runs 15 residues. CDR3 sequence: CASGLGQGLRTEAFF. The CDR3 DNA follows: TGTGCTAGTGGTCTAGGGCAAGGACTGCGCACTGAAGCTTTCTTT. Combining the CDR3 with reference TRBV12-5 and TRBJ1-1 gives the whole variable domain DARVTQTPRHKVTEMGQEVTMRCQPILGHNTVFWYRQTMMQGLELLAYFRNRAPLDDSGMPKDRFSAEMPDATLATLKIQPSEPRDSAVYFCASGLGQGLRTEAFFGQGTRLTVV.

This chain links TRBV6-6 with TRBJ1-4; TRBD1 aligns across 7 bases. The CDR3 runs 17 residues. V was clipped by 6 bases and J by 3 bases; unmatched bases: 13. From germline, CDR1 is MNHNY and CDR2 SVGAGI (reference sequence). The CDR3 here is CASSRQGLGIANEKLFF. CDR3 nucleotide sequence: TGTGCCAGCAGCCGACAGGGCCTAGGTATAGCTAATGAAAAACTGTTTTTT.

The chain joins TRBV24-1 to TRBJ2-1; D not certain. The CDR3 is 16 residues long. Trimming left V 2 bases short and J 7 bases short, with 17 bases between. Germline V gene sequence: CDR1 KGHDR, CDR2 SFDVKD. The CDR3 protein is CATSDSRLSRVNEQFF. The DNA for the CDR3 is TGTGCCACCAGTGATTCGAGGCTCTCTCGGGTGAATGAGCAGTTCTTC.

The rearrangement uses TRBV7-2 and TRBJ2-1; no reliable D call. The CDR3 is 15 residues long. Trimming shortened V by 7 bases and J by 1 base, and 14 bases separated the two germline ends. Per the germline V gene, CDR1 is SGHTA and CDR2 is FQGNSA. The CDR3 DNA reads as TGTGCCAGCAAGCGAAGTGCCACTTCCTACAATGAGCAGTTCTTC. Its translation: CASKRSATSYNEQFF. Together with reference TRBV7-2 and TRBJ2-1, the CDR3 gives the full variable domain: GAGVSQSPSNKVTEKGKDVELRCDPISGHTALYWYRQSLGQGLEFLIYFQGNSAPDKSGLPSDRFSAERTGGSVSTLTIQRTQQEDSAVYLCASKRSATSYNEQFFGPGTRLTVL.

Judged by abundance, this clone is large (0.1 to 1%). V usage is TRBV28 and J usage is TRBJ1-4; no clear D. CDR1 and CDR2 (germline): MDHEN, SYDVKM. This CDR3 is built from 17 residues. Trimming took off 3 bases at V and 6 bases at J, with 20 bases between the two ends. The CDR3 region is CASSFPSKEESYEKLFF. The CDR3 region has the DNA TGTGCCAGCAGTTTCCCCTCTAAGGAGGAGTCTTATGAAAAACTGTTTTTT.

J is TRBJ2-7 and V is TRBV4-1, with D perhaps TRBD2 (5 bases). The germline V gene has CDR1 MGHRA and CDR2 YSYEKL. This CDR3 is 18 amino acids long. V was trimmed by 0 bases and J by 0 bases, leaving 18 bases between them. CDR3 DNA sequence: TGCGCCAGCAGCCAAGAGAGGGCAGGCCTACCGAGCTCCTACGAGCAGTACTTC. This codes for CASSQERAGLPSSYEQYF.

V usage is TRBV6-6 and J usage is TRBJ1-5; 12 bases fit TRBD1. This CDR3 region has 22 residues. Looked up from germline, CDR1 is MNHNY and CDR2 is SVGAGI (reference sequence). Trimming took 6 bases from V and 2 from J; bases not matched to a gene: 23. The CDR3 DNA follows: TGTGCCAGCAGCTCAAGTCGGTCCAGAGGGGACAGGGGGCTAGGCGGCAATCAGCCCCAGCATTTT. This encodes CASSSSRSRGDRGLGGNQPQHF.

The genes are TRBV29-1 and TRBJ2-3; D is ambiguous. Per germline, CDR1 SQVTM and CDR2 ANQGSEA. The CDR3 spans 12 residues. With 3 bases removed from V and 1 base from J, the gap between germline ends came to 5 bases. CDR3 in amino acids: CSVDVGTDTQYF. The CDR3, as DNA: TGCAGCGTTGACGTTGGCACAGATACGCAGTATTTT.

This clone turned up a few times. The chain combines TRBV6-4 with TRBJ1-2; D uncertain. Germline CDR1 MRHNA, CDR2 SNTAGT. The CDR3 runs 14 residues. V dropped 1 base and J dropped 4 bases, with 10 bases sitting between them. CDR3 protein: CASSDLRAPYGYTF. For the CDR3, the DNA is TGTGCCAGCAGTGACTTGAGGGCCCCCTATGGCTACACCTTC.

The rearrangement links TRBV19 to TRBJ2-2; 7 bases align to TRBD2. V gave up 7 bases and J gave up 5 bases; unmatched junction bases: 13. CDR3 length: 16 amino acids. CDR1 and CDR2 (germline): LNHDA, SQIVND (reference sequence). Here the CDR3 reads CASISTSTHGTGELFF. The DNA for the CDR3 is TGTGCCAGTATTTCGACTAGCACCCACGGTACCGGGGAGCTGTTTTTT.

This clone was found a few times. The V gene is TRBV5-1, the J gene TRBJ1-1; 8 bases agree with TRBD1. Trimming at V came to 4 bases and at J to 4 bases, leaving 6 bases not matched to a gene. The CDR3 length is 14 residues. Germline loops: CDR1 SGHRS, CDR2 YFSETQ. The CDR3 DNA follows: TGCGCCAGCAGCATCGGACAGGGCGCCACTGAAGCTTTCTTT. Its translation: CASSIGQGATEAFF.

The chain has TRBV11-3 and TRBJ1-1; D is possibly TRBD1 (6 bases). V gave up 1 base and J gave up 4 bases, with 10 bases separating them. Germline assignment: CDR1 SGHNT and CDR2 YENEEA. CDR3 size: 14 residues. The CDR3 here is CASSLAGVGTEAFF. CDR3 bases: TGTGCCAGCAGCTTAGCAGGGGTCGGCACTGAAGCTTTCTTT. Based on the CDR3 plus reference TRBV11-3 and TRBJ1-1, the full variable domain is EAGVVQSPRYKIIEKKQPVAFWCNPISGHNTLYWYLQNLGQGPELLIRYENEEAVDDSQLPKDRFSAERLKGVDSTLKIQPAELGDSAVYLCASSLAGVGTEAFFGQGTRLTVV.

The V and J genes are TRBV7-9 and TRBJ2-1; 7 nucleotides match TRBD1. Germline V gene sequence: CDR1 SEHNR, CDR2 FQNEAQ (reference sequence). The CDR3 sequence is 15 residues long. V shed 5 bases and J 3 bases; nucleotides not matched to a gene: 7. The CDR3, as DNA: TGTGCCAGCAGCCCAGACAGGGTGCTCTACAATGAGCAGTTCTTC. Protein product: CASSPDRVLYNEQFF.

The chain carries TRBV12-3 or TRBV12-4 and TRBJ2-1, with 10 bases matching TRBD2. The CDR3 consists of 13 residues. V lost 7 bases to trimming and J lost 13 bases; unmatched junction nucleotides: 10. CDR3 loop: CASNPSSGRGQFF. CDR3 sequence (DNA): TGTGCCAGCAATCCATCGAGCGGGAGGGGCCAGTTCTTC.

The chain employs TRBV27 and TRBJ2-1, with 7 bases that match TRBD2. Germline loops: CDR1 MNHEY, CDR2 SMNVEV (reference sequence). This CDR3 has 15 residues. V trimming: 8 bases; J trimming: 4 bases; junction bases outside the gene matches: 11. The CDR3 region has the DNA TGTGCCAGCGGAAGGGGAGGGCTAACTTACAATGAGCAGTTCTTC. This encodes CASGRGGLTYNEQFF.

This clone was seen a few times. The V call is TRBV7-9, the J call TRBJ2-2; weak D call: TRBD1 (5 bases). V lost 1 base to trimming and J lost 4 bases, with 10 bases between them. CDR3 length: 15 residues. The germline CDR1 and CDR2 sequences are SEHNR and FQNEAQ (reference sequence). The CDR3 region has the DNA TGTGCCAGCAGCTTAGTGCAGGGTTTCACCGGGGAGCTGTTTTTT. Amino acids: CASSLVQGFTGELFF.

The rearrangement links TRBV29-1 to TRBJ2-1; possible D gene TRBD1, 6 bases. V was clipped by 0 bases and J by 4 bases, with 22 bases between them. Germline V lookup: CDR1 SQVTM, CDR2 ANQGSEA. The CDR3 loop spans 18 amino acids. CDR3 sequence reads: CSVEDPLSQGKRYNEQFF. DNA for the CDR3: TGCAGCGTTGAAGATCCACTGTCGCAGGGGAAAAGGTACAATGAGCAGTTCTTC.

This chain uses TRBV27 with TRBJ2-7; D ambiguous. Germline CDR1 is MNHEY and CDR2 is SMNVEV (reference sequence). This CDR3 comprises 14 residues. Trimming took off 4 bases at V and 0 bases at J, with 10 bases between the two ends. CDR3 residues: CASSSKKSSYEQYF. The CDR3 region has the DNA TGTGCCAGCAGTTCAAAAAAATCCTCCTACGAGCAGTACTTC.

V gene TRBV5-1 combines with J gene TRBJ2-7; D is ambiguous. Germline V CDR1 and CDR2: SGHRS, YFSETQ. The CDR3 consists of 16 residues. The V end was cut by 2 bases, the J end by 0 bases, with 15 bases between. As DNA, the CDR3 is TGCGCCAGCAGCTTCCCCGACAACTTACCCTCCTACGAGCAGTACTTC. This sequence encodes CASSFPDNLPSYEQYF.